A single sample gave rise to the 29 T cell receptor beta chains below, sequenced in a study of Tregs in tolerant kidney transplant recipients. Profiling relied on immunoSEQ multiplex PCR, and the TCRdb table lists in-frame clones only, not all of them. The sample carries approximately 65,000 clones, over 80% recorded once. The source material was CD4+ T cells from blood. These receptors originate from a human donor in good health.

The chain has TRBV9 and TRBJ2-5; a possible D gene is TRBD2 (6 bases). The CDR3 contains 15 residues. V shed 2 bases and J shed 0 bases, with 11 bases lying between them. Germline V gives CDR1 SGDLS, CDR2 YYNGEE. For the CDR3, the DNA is TGTGCCAGCAGCGTGGGTGCGGGGAACCAAGAGACCCAGTACTTC. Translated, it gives CASSVGAGNQETQYF.

The CDR3 reads CASSKDRAYNEQFF. In nucleotides, the CDR3 is TGTGCCAGCAGTAAGGACAGGGCCTACAATGAGCAGTTCTTC. The chain links TRBV27 to TRBJ2-1; 8 positions agree with TRBD1. V lost 5 bases, J lost 2 bases, and 2 bases stayed unmatched. This CDR3 region has 14 residues. Germline loops: CDR1 MNHEY, CDR2 SMNVEV (reference sequence).

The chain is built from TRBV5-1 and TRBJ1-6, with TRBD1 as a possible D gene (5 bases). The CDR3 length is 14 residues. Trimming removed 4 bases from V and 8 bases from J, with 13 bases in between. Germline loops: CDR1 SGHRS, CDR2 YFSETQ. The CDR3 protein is CASSRGPRDSPLHF. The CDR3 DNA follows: TGCGCCAGCAGCAGGGGACCGAGGGATTCACCCCTCCACTTT.

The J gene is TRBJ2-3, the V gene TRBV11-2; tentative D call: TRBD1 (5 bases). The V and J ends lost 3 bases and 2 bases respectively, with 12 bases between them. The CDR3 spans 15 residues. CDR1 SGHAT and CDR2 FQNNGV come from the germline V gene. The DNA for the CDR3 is TGTGCCAGCAGCTTGGGGCGTAGAAACACAGATACGCAGTATTTT. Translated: CASSLGRRNTDTQYF. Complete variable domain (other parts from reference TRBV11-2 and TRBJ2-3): EAGVAQSPRYKIIEKRQSVAFWCNPISGHATLYWYQQILGQGPKLLIQFQNNGVVDDSQLPKDRFSAERLKGVDSTLKIQPAKLEDSAVYLCASSLGRRNTDTQYFGPGTRLTVL.

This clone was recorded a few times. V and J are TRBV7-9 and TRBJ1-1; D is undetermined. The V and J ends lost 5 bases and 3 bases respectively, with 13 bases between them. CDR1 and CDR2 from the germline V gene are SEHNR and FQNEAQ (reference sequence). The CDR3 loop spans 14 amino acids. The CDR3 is CASSAYVGDTEAFF. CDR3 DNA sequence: TGTGCCAGCAGCGCCTATGTCGGGGACACTGAAGCTTTCTTT.

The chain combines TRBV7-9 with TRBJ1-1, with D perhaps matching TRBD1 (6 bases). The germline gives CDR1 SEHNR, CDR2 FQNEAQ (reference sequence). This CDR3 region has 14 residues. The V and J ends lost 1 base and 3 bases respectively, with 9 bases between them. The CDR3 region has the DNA TGTGCCAGCAGCTTAGGTAACAGGGACACTGAAGCTTTCTTT. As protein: CASSLGNRDTEAFF.

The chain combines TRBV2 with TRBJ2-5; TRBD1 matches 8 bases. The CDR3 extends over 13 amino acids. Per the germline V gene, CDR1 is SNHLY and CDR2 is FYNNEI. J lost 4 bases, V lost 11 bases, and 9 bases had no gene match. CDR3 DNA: TGTGCCGGCCACAGGGGGGTAAGAGAGACCCAGTACTTC. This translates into CAGHRGVRETQYF. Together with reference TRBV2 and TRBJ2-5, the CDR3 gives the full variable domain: EPEVTQTPSHQVTQMGQEVILRCVPISNHLYFYWYRQILGQKVEFLVSFYNNEISEKSEIFDDQFSVERPDGSNFTLKIRSTKLEDSAMYFCAGHRGVRETQYFGPGTRLLVL.

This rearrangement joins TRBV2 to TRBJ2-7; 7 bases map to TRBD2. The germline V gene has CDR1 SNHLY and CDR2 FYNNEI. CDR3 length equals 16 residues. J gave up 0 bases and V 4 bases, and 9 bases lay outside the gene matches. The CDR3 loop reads CASSALGGIASYEQYF. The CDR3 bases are TGTGCCAGCAGTGCCCTGGGGGGGATCGCCTCCTACGAGCAGTACTTC. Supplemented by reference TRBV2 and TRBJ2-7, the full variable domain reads EPEVTQTPSHQVTQMGQEVILRCVPISNHLYFYWYRQILGQKVEFLVSFYNNEISEKSEIFDDQFSVERPDGSNFTLKIRSTKLEDSAMYFCASSALGGIASYEQYFGPGTRLTVT.

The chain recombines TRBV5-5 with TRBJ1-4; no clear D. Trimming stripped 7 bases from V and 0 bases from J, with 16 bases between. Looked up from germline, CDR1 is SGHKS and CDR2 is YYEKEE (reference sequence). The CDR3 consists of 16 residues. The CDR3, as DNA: TGTGCCAGCTGCGAGGAGGCCAGAACAACTAATGAAAAACTGTTTTTT. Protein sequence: CASCEEARTTNEKLFF.

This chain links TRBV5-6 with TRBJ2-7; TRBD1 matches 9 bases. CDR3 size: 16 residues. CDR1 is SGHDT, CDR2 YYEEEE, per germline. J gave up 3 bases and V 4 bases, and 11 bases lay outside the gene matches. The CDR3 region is CASSVYSGTGNYEQYF. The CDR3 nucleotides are TGTGCCAGCAGCGTATATTCCGGGACAGGGAACTACGAGCAGTACTTC. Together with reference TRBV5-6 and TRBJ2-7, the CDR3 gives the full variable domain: DAGVTQSPTHLIKTRGQQVTLRCSPKSGHDTVSWYQQALGQGPQFIFQYYEEEERQRGNFPDRFSGHQFPNYSSELNVNALLLGDSALYLCASSVYSGTGNYEQYFGPGTRLTVT.

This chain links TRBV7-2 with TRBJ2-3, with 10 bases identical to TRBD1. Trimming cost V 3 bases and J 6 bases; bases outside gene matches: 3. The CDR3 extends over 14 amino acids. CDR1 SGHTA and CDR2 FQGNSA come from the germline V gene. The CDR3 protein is CASSFGQGGDTQYF. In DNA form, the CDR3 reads TGTGCCAGCAGCTTCGGACAGGGGGGGGATACGCAGTATTTT.

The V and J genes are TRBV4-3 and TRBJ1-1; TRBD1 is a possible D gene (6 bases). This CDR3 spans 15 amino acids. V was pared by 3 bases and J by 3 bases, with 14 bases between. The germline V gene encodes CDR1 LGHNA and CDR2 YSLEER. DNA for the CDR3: TGCGCCAGCAGCCACAACCTTCAGGGGTACACTGAAGCTTTCTTT. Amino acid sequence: CASSHNLQGYTEAFF.

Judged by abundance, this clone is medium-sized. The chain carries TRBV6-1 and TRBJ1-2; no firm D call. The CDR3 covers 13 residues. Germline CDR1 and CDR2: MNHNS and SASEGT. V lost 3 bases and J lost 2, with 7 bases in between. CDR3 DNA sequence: TGTGCCAGCAGTGAGGCCAGCAACTATGGCTACACCTTC. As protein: CASSEASNYGYTF.

CDR3 nucleotides: TGTGCCAGCAGCCCGGAACCTGGGACTAGCGGGAGGGCTTACAATGAGCAGTTCTTC. It specifies CASSPEPGTSGRAYNEQFF. The rearrangement uses TRBV5-8 and TRBJ2-1; 16 bases map to TRBD2. Germline V lookup: CDR1 SGHTS, CDR2 YDEGEE. The CDR3 length is 19 residues. After removal of 4 bases from V and 4 bases from J, the junction contained 11 bases not matched to a gene.

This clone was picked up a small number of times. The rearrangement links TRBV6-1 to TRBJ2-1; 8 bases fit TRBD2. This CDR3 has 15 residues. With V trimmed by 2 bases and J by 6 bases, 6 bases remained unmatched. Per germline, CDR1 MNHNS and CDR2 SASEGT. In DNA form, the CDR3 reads TGTGCCAGCAGTGAATGGGCGGGGGGCTTCAATGAGCAGTTCTTC. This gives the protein CASSEWAGGFNEQFF.

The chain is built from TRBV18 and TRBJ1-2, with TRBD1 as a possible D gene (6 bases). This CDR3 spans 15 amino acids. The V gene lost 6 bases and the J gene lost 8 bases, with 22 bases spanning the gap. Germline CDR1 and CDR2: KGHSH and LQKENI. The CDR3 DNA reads TGTGCCAGCTCCCCTACCACTAACAGGGCTGGCGGCTACACCTTC. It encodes CASSPTTNRAGGYTF.

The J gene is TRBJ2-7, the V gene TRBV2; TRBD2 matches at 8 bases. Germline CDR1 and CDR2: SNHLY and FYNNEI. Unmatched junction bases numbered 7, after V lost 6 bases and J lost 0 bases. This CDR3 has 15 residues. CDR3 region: CASRPLAGSSYEQYF. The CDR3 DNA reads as TGTGCCAGCAGACCATTAGCGGGGAGCTCCTACGAGCAGTACTTC.

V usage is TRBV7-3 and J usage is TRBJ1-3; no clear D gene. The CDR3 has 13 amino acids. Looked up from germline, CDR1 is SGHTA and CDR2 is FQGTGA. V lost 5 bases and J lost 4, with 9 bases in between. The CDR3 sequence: CASSPTTGNTIYF. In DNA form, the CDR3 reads TGTGCCAGCAGCCCAACCACCGGAAACACCATATATTTT. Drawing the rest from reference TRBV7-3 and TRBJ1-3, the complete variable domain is GAGVSQTPSNKVTEKGKYVELRCDPISGHTALYWYRQSLGQGPEFLIYFQGTGAADDSGLPNDRFFAVRPEGSVSTLKIQRTERGDSAVYLCASSPTTGNTIYFGEGSWLTVV.

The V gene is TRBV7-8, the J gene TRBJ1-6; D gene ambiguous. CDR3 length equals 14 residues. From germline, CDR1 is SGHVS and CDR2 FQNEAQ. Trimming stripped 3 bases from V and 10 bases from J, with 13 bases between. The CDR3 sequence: CASSFLFADSPLHF. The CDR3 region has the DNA TGTGCCAGCAGCTTCCTCTTTGCGGACTCACCCCTCCACTTT.

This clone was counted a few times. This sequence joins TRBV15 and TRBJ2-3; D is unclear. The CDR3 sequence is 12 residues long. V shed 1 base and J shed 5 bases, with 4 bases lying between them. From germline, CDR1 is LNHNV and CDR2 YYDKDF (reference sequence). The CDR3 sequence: CATSRAKDTQYF. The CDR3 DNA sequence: TGTGCCACCAGCAGAGCGAAAGATACGCAGTATTTT.

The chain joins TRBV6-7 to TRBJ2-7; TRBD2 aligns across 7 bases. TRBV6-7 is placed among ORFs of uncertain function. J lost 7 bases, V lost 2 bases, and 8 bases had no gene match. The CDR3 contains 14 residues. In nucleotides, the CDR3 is TGTGCCAGCAGTTACCCCGCGGGAGTGGGGGAGCAGTACTTC. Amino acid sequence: CASSYPAGVGEQYF.

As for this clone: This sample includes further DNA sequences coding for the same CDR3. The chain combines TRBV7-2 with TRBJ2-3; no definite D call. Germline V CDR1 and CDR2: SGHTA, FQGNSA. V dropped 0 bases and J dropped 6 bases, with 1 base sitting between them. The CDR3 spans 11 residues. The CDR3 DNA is TGTGCCAGCAGCTTAGCGGATACGCAGTATTTT. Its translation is CASSLADTQYF. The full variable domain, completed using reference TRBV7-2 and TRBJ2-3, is GAGVSQSPSNKVTEKGKDVELRCDPISGHTALYWYRQSLGQGLEFLIYFQGNSAPDKSGLPSDRFSAERTGGSVSTLTIQRTQQEDSAVYLCASSLADTQYFGPGTRLTVL.

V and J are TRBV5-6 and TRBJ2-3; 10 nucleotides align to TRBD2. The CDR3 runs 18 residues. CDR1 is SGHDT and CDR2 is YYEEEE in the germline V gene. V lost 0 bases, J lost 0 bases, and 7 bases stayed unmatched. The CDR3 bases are TGTGCCAGCAGCTTGGACCTAGCGGGGGCCCTAAGCACAGATACGCAGTATTTT. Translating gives CASSLDLAGALSTDTQYF.

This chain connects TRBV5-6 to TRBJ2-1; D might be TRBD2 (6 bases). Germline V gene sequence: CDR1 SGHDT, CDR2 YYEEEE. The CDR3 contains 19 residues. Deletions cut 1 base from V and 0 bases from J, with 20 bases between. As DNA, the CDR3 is TGTGCCAGCAGCTTGTCACCTGGGGGTAGCGGTAGCTCCTACAATGAGCAGTTCTTC. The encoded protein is CASSLSPGGSGSSYNEQFF. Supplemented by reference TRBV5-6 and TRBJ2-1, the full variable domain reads DAGVTQSPTHLIKTRGQQVTLRCSPKSGHDTVSWYQQALGQGPQFIFQYYEEEERQRGNFPDRFSGHQFPNYSSELNVNALLLGDSALYLCASSLSPGGSGSSYNEQFFGPGTRLTVL.

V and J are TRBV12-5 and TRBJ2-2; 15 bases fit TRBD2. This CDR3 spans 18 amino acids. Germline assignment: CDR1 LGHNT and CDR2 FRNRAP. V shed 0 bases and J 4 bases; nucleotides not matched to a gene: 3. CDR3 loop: CASGLVLGLAGGTGELFF. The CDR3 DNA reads TGTGCTAGTGGTTTGGTTCTGGGACTAGCGGGGGGCACCGGGGAGCTGTTTTTT.

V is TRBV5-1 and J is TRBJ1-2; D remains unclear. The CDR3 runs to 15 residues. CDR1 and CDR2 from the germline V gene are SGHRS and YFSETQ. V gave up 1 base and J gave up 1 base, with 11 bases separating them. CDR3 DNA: TGCGCCAGCAGCTTGTACGCTGGCGGTAACTATGGCTACACCTTC. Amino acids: CASSLYAGGNYGYTF. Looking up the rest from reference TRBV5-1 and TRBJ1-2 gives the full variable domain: KAGVTQTPRYLIKTRGQQVTLSCSPISGHRSVSWYQQTPGQGLQFLFEYFSETQRNKGNFPGRFSGRQFSNSRSEMNVSTLELGDSALYLCASSLYAGGNYGYTFGSGTRLTVV.

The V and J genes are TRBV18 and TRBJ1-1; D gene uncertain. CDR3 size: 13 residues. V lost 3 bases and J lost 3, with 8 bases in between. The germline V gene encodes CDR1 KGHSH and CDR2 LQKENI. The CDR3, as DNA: TGTGCCAGCTCACCTGACCTAGACACTGAAGCTTTCTTT. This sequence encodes CASSPDLDTEAFF.

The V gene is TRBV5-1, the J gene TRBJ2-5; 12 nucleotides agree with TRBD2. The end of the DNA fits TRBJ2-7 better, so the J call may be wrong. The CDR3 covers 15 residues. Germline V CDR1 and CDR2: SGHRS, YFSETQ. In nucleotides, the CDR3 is TGCGCCAGCAGCTTGGGGACTAGCGGGATAGGCGAGCAGTACTTC. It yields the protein CASSLGTSGIGEQYF.

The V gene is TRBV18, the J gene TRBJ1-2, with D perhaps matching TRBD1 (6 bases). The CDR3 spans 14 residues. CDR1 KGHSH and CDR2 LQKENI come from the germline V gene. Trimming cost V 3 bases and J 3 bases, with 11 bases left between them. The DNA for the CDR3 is TGTGCCAGCTCACCGGGGGCTACCCACTATGGCTACACCTTC. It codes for CASSPGATHYGYTF.